This paragraph reports one T cell receptor beta chain. This sample was taken from a study of CD8+ T cells in alopecia areata. Study context: Treated patients received oral tofacitinib, 5 to 10 mg twice daily.

The sequencing template was cDNA reverse transcribed from extracted RNA. Clones were sequenced by immunoSEQ multiplex PCR, and TCRdb holds only the in-frame ones, with some missing. In the table there are 100,000 to 150,000 clones, approximately 57% of which are singletons. Germline CDR1 DFQATT, CDR2 SNEGSKA (reference sequence). V was shortened by 6 bases and J by 7 bases, with 12 bases between the two germline ends. The CDR3 sequence is 11 residues long. Treatment meaning: oral pan-JAK inhibitor, 5-10 mg twice daily. This receptor was identified in a human donor with alopecia areata. J is TRBJ2-5 and V is TRBV20-1; D possibly corresponds to TRBD1 (5 bases). Sequencing used CD4+ T cells sorted from blood, obtained at week 4, from a patient treated with tofacitinib. For the CDR3, the DNA is TGCAGTGCCAGGGTTGACGTGACCCAGTACTTC. Translating gives CSARVDVTQYF.